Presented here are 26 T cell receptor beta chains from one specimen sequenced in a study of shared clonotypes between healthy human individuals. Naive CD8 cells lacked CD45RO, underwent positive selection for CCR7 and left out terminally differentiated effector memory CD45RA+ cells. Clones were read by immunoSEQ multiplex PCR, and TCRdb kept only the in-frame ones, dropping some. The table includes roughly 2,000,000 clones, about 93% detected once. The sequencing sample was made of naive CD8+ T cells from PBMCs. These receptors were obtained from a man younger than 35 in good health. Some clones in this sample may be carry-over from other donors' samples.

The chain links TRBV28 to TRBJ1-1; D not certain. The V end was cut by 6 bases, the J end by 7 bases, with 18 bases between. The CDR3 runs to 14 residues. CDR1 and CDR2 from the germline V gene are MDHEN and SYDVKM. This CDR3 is CASRPPVVGDEAFF. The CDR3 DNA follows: TGTGCCAGCAGACCCCCCGTAGTCGGGGATGAAGCTTTCTTT.

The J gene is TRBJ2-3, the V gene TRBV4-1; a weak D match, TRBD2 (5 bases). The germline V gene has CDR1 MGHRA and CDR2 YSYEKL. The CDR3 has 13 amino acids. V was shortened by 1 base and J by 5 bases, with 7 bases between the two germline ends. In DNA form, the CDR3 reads TGCGCCAGCAGCCAAGTTGAGGGAGATACGCAGTATTTT. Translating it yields CASSQVEGDTQYF.

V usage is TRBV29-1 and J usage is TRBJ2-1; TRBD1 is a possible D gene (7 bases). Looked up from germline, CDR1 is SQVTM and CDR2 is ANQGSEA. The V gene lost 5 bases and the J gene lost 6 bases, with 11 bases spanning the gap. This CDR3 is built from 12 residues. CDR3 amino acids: CSVSGGFNEQFF. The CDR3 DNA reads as TGCAGCGTTTCAGGGGGGTTCAATGAGCAGTTCTTC.

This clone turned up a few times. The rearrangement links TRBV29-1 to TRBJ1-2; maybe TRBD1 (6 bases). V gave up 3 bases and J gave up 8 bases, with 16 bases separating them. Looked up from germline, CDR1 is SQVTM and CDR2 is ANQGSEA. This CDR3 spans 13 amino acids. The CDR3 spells CSVDRIGGHGYTF. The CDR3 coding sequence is TGCAGCGTTGATAGGATAGGGGGGCACGGCTACACCTTC.

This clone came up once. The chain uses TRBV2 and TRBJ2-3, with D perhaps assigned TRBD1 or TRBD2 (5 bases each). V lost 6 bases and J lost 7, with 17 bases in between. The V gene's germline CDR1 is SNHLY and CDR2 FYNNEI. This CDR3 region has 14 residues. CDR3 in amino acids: CASRGDPELHTQYF. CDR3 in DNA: TGTGCCAGCAGAGGGGACCCGGAGTTGCATACGCAGTATTTT.

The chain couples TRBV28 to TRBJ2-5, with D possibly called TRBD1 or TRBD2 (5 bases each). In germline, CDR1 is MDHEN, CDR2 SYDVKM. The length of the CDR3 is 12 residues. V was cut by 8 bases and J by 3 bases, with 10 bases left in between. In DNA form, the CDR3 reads TGTGCCAGCGGGGACCCGGAAGAGACCCAGTACTTC. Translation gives CASGDPEETQYF. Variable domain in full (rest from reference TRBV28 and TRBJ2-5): DVKVTQSSRYLVKRTGEKVFLECVQDMDHENMFWYRQDPGLGLRLIYFSYDVKMKEKGDIPEGYSVSREKKERFSLILESASTNQTSMYLCASGDPEETQYFGPGTRLLVL.

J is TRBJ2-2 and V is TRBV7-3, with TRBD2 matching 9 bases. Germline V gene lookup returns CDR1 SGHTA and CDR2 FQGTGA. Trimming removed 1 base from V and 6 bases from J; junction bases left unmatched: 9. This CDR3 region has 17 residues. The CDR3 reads CASSLRREGLLAGELFF. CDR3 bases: TGTGCCAGCAGCTTAAGGCGGGAGGGCCTTTTGGCCGGGGAGCTGTTTTTT.

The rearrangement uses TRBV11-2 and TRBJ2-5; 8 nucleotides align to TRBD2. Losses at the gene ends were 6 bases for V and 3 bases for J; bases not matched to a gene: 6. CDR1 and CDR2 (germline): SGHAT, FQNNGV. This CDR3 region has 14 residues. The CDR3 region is CASRDRSGKETQYF. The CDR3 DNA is TGTGCCAGCAGGGACCGTAGCGGGAAAGAGACCCAGTACTTC. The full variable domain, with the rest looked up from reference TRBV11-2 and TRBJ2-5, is EAGVAQSPRYKIIEKRQSVAFWCNPISGHATLYWYQQILGQGPKLLIQFQNNGVVDDSQLPKDRFSAERLKGVDSTLKIQPAKLEDSAVYLCASRDRSGKETQYFGPGTRLLVL.

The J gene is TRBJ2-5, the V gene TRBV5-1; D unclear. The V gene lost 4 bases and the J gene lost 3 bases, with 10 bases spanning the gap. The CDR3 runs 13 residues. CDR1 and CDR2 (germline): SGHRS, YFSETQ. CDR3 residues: CASSHWREETQYF. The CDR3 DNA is TGCGCCAGCAGCCACTGGCGCGAAGAGACCCAGTACTTC. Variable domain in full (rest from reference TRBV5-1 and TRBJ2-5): KAGVTQTPRYLIKTRGQQVTLSCSPISGHRSVSWYQQTPGQGLQFLFEYFSETQRNKGNFPGRFSGRQFSNSRSEMNVSTLELGDSALYLCASSHWREETQYFGPGTRLLVL.

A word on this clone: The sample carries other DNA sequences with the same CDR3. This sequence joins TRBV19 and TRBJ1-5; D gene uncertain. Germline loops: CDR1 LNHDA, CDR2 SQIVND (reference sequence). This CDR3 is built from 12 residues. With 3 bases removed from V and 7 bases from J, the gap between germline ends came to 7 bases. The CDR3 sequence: CASSIGSQPQHF. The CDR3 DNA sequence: TGTGCCAGTAGTATCGGGTCCCAGCCCCAGCATTTT.

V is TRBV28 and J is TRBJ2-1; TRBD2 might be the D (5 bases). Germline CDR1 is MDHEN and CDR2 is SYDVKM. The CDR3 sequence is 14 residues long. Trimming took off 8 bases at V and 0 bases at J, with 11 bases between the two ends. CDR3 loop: CASETGVSYNEQFF. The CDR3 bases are TGTGCCAGCGAAACCGGGGTCTCCTACAATGAGCAGTTCTTC.

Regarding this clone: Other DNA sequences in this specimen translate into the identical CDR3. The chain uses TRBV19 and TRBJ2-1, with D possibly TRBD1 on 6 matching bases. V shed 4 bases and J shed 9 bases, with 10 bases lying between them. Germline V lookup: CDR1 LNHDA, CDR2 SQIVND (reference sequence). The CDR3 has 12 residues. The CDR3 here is CASSTQGTEQFF. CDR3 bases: TGTGCCAGTAGTACACAGGGCACTGAGCAGTTCTTC.

The CDR3 DNA follows: TGTGCCAGCAGCGCGAGTGGGGGGTCCAATCAGCCCCAGCATTTT. It yields the protein CASSASGGSNQPQHF. This chain links TRBV9 with TRBJ1-5; the D gene is possibly TRBD1 (5 bases). Germline-derived CDR1 and CDR2 are SGDLS and YYNGEE. Trimming took off 3 bases at V and 3 bases at J, with 13 bases between the two ends. The CDR3 loop spans 15 amino acids.

The CDR3 sequence: CSVEVSSLDNEQFF. CDR3 nucleotide sequence: TGCAGCGTTGAGGTTTCTTCTCTAGACAATGAGCAGTTCTTC. This rearrangement joins TRBV29-1 to TRBJ2-1; D is undetermined. The CDR3 consists of 14 residues. Trimming pared 3 bases from V and 5 bases from J, leaving 14 bases between. The germline V gene encodes CDR1 SQVTM and CDR2 ANQGSEA.

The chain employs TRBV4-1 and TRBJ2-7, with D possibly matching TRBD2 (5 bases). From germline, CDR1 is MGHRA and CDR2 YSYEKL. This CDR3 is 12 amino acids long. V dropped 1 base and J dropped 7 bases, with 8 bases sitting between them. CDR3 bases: TGCGCCAGCAGCCAAGCGGCGGGTGAGCAGTACTTC. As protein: CASSQAAGEQYF.

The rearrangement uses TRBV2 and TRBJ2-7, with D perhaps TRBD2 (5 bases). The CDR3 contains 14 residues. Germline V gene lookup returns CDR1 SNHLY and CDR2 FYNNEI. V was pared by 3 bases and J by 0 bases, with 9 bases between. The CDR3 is CASSDASGSYEQYF. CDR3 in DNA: TGTGCCAGCAGTGATGCGAGCGGCTCCTACGAGCAGTACTTC.

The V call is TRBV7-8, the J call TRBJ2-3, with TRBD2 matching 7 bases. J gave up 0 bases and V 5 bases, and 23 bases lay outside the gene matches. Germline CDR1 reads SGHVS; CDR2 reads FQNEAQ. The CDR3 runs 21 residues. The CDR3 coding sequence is TGTGCCAGCAGCCCCAATTTAGGACCGGGACTACCATCGTCTAGCACAGATACGCAGTATTTT. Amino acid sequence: CASSPNLGPGLPSSSTDTQYF.

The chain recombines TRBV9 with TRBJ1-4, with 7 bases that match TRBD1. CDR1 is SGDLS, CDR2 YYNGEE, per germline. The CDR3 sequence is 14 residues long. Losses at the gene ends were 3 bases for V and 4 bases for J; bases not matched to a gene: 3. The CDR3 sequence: CASSAGGSNEKLFF. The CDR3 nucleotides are TGTGCCAGCAGCGCAGGGGGAAGTAATGAAAAACTGTTTTTT.

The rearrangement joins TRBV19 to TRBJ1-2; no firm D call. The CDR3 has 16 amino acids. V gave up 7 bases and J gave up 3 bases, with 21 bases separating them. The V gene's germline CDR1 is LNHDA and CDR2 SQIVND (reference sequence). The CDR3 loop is CASTPNRHLGDYGYTF. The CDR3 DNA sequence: TGTGCCAGTACCCCCAACCGGCATCTTGGGGACTATGGCTACACCTTC.

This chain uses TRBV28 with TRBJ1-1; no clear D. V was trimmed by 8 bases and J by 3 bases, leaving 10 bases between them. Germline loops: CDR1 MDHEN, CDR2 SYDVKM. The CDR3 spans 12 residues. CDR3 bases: TGTGCCAGCCGGAGGTTTTACACTGAAGCTTTCTTT. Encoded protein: CASRRFYTEAFF.

As DNA, the CDR3 is TGTGCCAGCAGCCTCAAAGGGGCATCACAAGAGACCCAGTACTTC. Translated, it gives CASSLKGASQETQYF. The chain links TRBV7-9 to TRBJ2-5, with D tentatively TRBD1 (5 bases). V lost 5 bases to trimming and J lost 2 bases, with 15 bases between them. Germline V gene lookup returns CDR1 SEHNR and CDR2 FQNEAQ (reference sequence). The CDR3 runs to 15 residues.

CDR3 in amino acids: CASSQPGELFF. The CDR3, as DNA: TGTGCCAGCAGCCAACCCGGGGAGCTGTTTTTT. V usage is TRBV13 and J usage is TRBJ2-2; D gene uncertain. Trimming shortened V by 5 bases and J by 6 bases, and 4 bases separated the two germline ends. Germline loops: CDR1 PRHDT, CDR2 FYEKMQ (reference sequence). This CDR3 region has 11 residues. The full variable domain, completed using reference TRBV13 and TRBJ2-2, is AAGVIQSPRHLIKEKRETATLKCYPIPRHDTVYWYQQGPGQDPQFLISFYEKMQSDKGSIPDRFSAQQFSDYHSELNMSSLELGDSALYFCASSQPGELFFGEGSRLTVL.

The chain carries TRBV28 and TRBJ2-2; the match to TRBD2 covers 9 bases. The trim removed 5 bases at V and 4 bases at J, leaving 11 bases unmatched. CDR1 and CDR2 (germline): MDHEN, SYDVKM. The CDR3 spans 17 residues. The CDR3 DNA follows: TGTGCCAGCAGTGGGGGCTGGCGGGAGGGTAGCACCGGGGAGCTGTTTTTT. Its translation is CASSGGWREGSTGELFF.

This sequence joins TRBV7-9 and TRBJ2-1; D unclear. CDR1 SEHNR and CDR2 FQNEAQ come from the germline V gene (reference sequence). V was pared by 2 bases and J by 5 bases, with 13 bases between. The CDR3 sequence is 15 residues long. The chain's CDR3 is CASSLSLITNNEQFF. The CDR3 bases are TGTGCCAGCAGCTTATCCCTGATTACAAACAATGAGCAGTTCTTC.

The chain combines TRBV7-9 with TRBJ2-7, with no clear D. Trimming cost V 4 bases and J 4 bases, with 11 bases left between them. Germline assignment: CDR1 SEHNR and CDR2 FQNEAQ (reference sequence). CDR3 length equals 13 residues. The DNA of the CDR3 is TGTGCCAGCAGCTCCACATCTCAATACGAGCAGTACTTC. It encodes CASSSTSQYEQYF.

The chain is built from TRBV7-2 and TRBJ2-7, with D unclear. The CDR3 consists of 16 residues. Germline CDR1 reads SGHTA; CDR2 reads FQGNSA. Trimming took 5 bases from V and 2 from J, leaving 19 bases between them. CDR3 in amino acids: CASSQVPVTSTYEQYF. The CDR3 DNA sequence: TGTGCCAGCAGCCAAGTCCCCGTAACAAGTACCTACGAGCAGTACTTC.